This is a list of T cell receptor beta chains from one sample in a study of cytomegalovirus exposure and HLA in healthy donors. Assay used: immunoSEQ multiplex PCR; TCRdb lists only in-frame clones, some missing. The sample holds 85,000 to 90,000 clones, around 76% seen once. Sequencing input: PBMCs. These receptors were collected from a man aged 25-40 years in good health and CMV-seropositive. CDR3s include the opening cysteine and the closing phenylalanine or tryptophan. The D gene is left open where the match is weak. Some rows have no size entry. The others give once, few or many, or a class for an expanded clone.

j_call,v_call,clone_size,d_call,cdr3_nt,cdr3_aa
TRBJ2-1,TRBV29-1,NA,TRBD1,TGCAGCGTTACCGGGACAGGGGTGAATGAGCAGTTCTTC,CSVTGTGVNEQFF
TRBJ1-1,TRBV19,few,TRBD1,TGTGCCAGTAGTACTTCCGGGACAGGGGGCAGCGGAGCTTTCTTT,CASSTSGTGGSGAFF
TRBJ1-2,TRBV2,NA,NA,TGTGCCAGCAGCCCCGACAGGATTACTAACTATGGCTACACCTTC,CASSPDRITNYGYTF
TRBJ2-2,TRBV7-9,NA,TRBD1,TGTGCCAGCAGCCCTACTGAGGGTCGACAGGGTGACACCGAGGAGCTGTTTTTT,CASSPTEGRQGDTEELFF
TRBJ2-3,TRBV5-4,NA,TRBD2,TGTGCCAGCAGCTCACTTAGCGGGGGCACAGATACGCAGTATTTT,CASSSLSGGTDTQYF
TRBJ2-7,TRBV29-1,NA,NA,TGCAGCATTCATACCCACAGGTACGAGCAGTACTTC,CSIHTHRYEQYF
TRBJ2-3,TRBV6-5,NA,TRBD2,TGTGCCAGCAGTTACAAAACTAGCGGGCGGGAAGATACGCAGTATTTT,CASSYKTSGREDTQYF
TRBJ2-7,TRBV5-8,NA,TRBD2,TGTGCCAGCAGCTTGCCTAGCGGGGGGTTGATCTCCTACGAGCAGTACTTC,CASSLPSGGLISYEQYF
TRBJ2-7,TRBV5-1,NA,TRBD2,TGCGCCAGCAGCTTGGGGGATACTAGCGGGGGACCCAACTTC,CASSLGDTSGGPNF
TRBJ2-5,TRBV30,NA,NA,TGTGCCTACAAGGACAGACCGAGGGAGACCCAGTACTTC,CAYKDRPRETQYF
TRBJ2-3,TRBV5-1,NA,TRBD2,TGCGCCAGCGCGGGGGGGCCTCCGACAGATACGCAGTATTTT,CASAGGPPTDTQYF
TRBJ2-1,TRBV7-6,NA,TRBD2,TGTGCCAGCAGCTTAGCGGCGGCTAGCGGGGGGTTCAATGAGCAGTTCTTC,CASSLAAASGGFNEQFF
TRBJ1-1,TRBV7-9,few,TRBD1,TGTGCCAGCAGCCAAGATCGGGCGACAGGGGGTTGGAATGAAGCTTTCTTT,CASSQDRATGGWNEAFF
TRBJ1-4,TRBV7-9,few,TRBD1,TGTGCCAGCAGCTTAGGACAGGGAGGCGAAAAACTGTTTTTT,CASSLGQGGEKLFF
TRBJ2-3,TRBV5-4,few,TRBD1,TGTGCCAGCAGCTCCCCGGGACAGGGATTTACGGATACGCAGTATTTT,CASSSPGQGFTDTQYF
TRBJ2-2,TRBV5-1,few,NA,TGCGCCAGCAGCTTGACAGCAAACACCGGGGAGCTGTTTTTT,CASSLTANTGELFF
TRBJ2-3,TRBV7-2,NA,NA,TGTGCCAGCAGCTTAGTTAGGGGTGGGGGCACAGATACGCAGTATTTT,CASSLVRGGGTDTQYF
TRBJ1-2,TRBV7-2,once,NA,TGTGCCAGCAGCTTAGAACGGGGGGCGGCCTATGGCTACACCTTC,CASSLERGAAYGYTF
TRBJ2-5,TRBV9,NA,TRBD2,TGTGCCAGCAGCGTCGAGGGTAGCGGGGGGAAAGAGACCCAGTACTTC,CASSVEGSGGKETQYF
TRBJ2-7,TRBV6-5,NA,NA,TGTGCCAGCAGTTACTCGATAACATCCCTCGTTGAGCAGTACTTC,CASSYSITSLVEQYF
TRBJ2-1,TRBV27,NA,NA,TGTGCCAGCAGTTTTGGGGGGGCTAACAATGAGCAGTTCTTC,CASSFGGANNEQFF
TRBJ2-1,TRBV7-8,few,NA,TGTGCCAGCAGCTTGACAGTGTCCGATGAGCAGTTCTTC,CASSLTVSDEQFF
TRBJ2-1,TRBV7-2,NA,NA,TGTGCCAGCAGCTTACGGTCCTTGAATGAGCAGTTCTTC,CASSLRSLNEQFF
TRBJ2-7,TRBV27,NA,TRBD1,TGTGCCAGCAGGGCCGGGACAGGGGTGGCCGAGCAGTACTTC,CASRAGTGVAEQYF
TRBJ1-2,TRBV19,NA,NA,TGTGCCAGTAGTATAGATAGTAAAAGAGACTATGGCTACACCTTC,CASSIDSKRDYGYTF
TRBJ2-7,TRBV6-1,few,TRBD1,TGTGCCAGCAGGAGACAGGGCTACGAGCAGTACTTC,CASRRQGYEQYF
TRBJ1-1,TRBV7-8,few,TRBD1,TGTGCCAGCAGCTTAGTAAGAGGTTATCATGTCCTAAGGGACAGGAACACTGAAGCTTTCTTT,CASSLVRGYHVLRDRNTEAFF
TRBJ1-2,TRBV9,NA,NA,TGTGCCAGCAGCGAGAGTTCGCGGGGCGATTATGGCTACACCTTC,CASSESSRGDYGYTF
TRBJ2-2,TRBV18,NA,TRBD2,TGTGCCAGCTCACCGACCGGGACTAGCGGGGTATCGAACACCGGGGAGCTGTTTTTT,CASSPTGTSGVSNTGELFF
TRBJ2-6,TRBV4-2,few,TRBD1,TGTGCCAGCAGCCAGCCCGGGACAGAGTCTGGGGCCAACGTCCTGACTTTC,CASSQPGTESGANVLTF
TRBJ1-1,TRBV15,NA,NA,TGTGCCACCAGCAGAGGGGGGGGAATGAACACTGAAGCTTTCTTT,CATSRGGGMNTEAFF
TRBJ1-1,TRBV5-6,few,NA,TGTGCCAGCAGCTTATTTAGCCCGAACACTGAAGCTTTCTTT,CASSLFSPNTEAFF
TRBJ2-7,TRBV2,few,NA,TGTGCCAGCAGTGAAGGCGGCAGGGGTGGCGAGCAGTACTTC,CASSEGGRGGEQYF
TRBJ2-7,TRBV18,NA,NA,TGTGCCAGCTCACCAAATAGACAAGGTGGTGCCTACGAGCAGTACTTC,CASSPNRQGGAYEQYF
TRBJ2-1,TRBV5-1,once,NA,TGCGCCAGCAGCTTGGCGTTTGGCGGCCGGGGTGAGCAGTTCTTC,CASSLAFGGRGEQFF
TRBJ2-7,TRBV9,NA,TRBD1,TGTGCCAGCAGCGTAGGCCGGGACAGGGGGCTTTACGAGCAGTACTTC,CASSVGRDRGLYEQYF
TRBJ2-5,TRBV29-1,NA,TRBD1,TGCAGCGTTGGCCTTCTCGGGACAGCGCGAGGGGAGACCCAGTACTTC,CSVGLLGTARGETQYF
TRBJ1-2,TRBV7-9,NA,NA,TGTGCCAGCGGCGTGGTTGGACAGCCAATTTGGGTTACCTTC,CASGVVGQPIWVTF
TRBJ2-3,TRBV19,once,NA,TGTGCCAGTAGTATGACTAGTGTGGATACGCAGTATTTT,CASSMTSVDTQYF
TRBJ2-3,TRBV6-1,NA,TRBD2,TGTGCCAGCAGCGTAGCGGGGGGGCGGGATACGCAGTATTTT,CASSVAGGRDTQYF
TRBJ1-5,TRBV6-1,NA,TRBD1,TGTGCCAGCAAGAAACAGGGGGCGGGCGGGCAGCCCCAGCATTTT,CASKKQGAGGQPQHF
TRBJ2-5,TRBV19,once,NA,TGTGCCAGTAGTATTTCTAGGCAAGAGACCCAGTACTTC,CASSISRQETQYF
TRBJ2-7,TRBV4-1,few,NA,TGCGCCAGCAGCCAAGGGACCTCAGGGATAGACGAGCAGTACTTC,CASSQGTSGIDEQYF
TRBJ2-5,TRBV20-1,NA,NA,TGCAGTGCTAGAGATCGGGAGACCCAGTACTTC,CSARDRETQYF
TRBJ2-1,TRBV27,NA,TRBD1,TGTGCCAGCAGTACAGGGGGTTGGGGTAATAATGAGCAGTTCTTC,CASSTGGWGNNEQFF
TRBJ2-5,TRBV19,NA,NA,TGTGCCAGTAACGGCTTGGGGAGCGAAGAGACCCAGTACTTC,CASNGLGSEETQYF
TRBJ1-2,TRBV27,NA,NA,TGTGCCAGCAGCCTTACAGGGCCTCCCTATGGCTACACCTTC,CASSLTGPPYGYTF
TRBJ2-3,TRBV30,NA,NA,TGTGCGGTGGGCTTAACCACAGATACGCAGTATTTT,CAVGLTTDTQYF
TRBJ2-7,TRBV6-5,NA,NA,TGTGCCAGCAGTTACGACAGGAGCTACGAGCAGTACTTC,CASSYDRSYEQYF
TRBJ2-5,TRBV5-5,NA,TRBD1,TGTGCCAGCAGCTTGGGGACAGGGCCAAGAGTAGAGACCCAGTACTTC,CASSLGTGPRVETQYF
TRBJ2-1,TRBV19,NA,TRBD1,TGTGCCGTAGAAGAGCCCGGGACAGGGCATTACAATGAGCAGTTCTTC,CAVEEPGTGHYNEQFF
TRBJ2-2,TRBV5-6,few,NA,TGTGCCAGCAGCCTGGGACTGAACACCGGGGAGCTGTTTTTT,CASSLGLNTGELFF
TRBJ2-2,TRBV15,NA,NA,TGTGCCACCAACGGGGGAGAATTGGGGGAGCTGTTTTTT,CATNGGELGELFF